Listed below are T cell receptor beta chains from one sample, sequenced in a study of blood T cell repertoires in COVID-19. The data were produced by immunoSEQ multiplex PCR, yet TCRdb's version contains in-frame clones alone and is incomplete. The sample shows 25,000 or so clones, 70% to 90% of them seen only once. The specimen sequenced was peripheral blood. The source of these receptors is a woman of 80 years or more with active or convalescent COVID-19. The CDR3 runs from the conserved cysteine through the conserved F or W. Fields, in order: CDR3 length, V gene, D gene, J gene, clone size, CDR3 protein, CDR3 DNA. A D gene is named only where the DNA matches it firmly. Only part of the rows carry a size: once, few, many, or a class if the clone is expanded.

13	TRBV11-2	NA	TRBJ2-5	NA	CASIALLQETQYF	TGTGCCAGCATCGCACTGCTCCAAGAGACCCAGTACTTC
16	TRBV7-2	TRBD2	TRBJ2-5	NA	CASSLMAAGWQETQYF	TGTGCCAGCAGCTTAATGGCAGCGGGGTGGCAAGAGACCCAGTACTTC
12	TRBV12-3/TRBV12-4	NA	TRBJ2-5	NA	CASSTSGETQYF	TGTGCCAGCAGTACAAGCGGGGAGACCCAGTACTTC
18	TRBV28	TRBD1	TRBJ1-5	once	CASSPRPLDRGSNQPQHF	TGTGCCAGCAGCCCCCGCCCACTCGACAGGGGAAGCAATCAGCCCCAGCATTTT
16	TRBV6-2/TRBV6-3	NA	TRBJ2-3	few	CASSYIERLAADTQYF	TGTGCCAGCAGTTATATAGAGAGGTTGGCCGCAGATACGCAGTATTTT
16	TRBV18	TRBD1	TRBJ1-1	NA	CASSPRSWTGGTEAFF	TGTGCCAGCTCACCAAGGTCGTGGACAGGGGGCACTGAAGCTTTCTTT
17	TRBV10-3	NA	TRBJ1-2	NA	CAISESLGSGGHYGYTF	TGTGCCATCAGTGAGTCTTTGGGCTCTGGGGGCCACTATGGCTACACCTTC
17	TRBV27	NA	TRBJ2-3	NA	CASSRLPKAAHTDTQYF	TGTGCCAGCAGTCGCCTACCTAAAGCGGCCCACACAGATACGCAGTATTTT
15	TRBV27	TRBD1	TRBJ2-7	NA	CASSLSGTGWSEQYF	TGTGCCAGCAGTTTATCTGGGACAGGGTGGAGTGAGCAGTACTTC
14	TRBV27	NA	TRBJ1-1	NA	CASSTRQENTEAFF	TGTGCCAGCAGTACCAGACAGGAGAACACTGAAGCTTTCTTT
15	TRBV5-1	TRBD2	TRBJ2-5	NA	CASTPGTSGQETQYF	TGCGCCAGCACACCTGGGACTAGCGGACAGGAGACCCAGTACTTC
13	TRBV11-2	NA	TRBJ1-1	NA	CASSVQRGTEAFF	TGTGCCAGCAGCGTACAGCGAGGGACTGAAGCTTTCTTT
15	TRBV28	TRBD1	TRBJ1-2	NA	CASSRYAGGSYGYTF	TGTGCCAGCAGTAGATACGCAGGGGGCTCCTATGGCTACACCTTC
17	TRBV6-4	NA	TRBJ1-3	NA	CASSEAGPEYSGNTIYF	TGTGCCAGCAGTGAAGCAGGCCCCGAATACTCTGGAAACACCATATATTTT
16	TRBV25-1	TRBD1	TRBJ2-7	NA	CASSGGLRTGFYEQYF	TGTGCCAGCAGTGGTGGTTTGAGGACAGGGTTTTACGAGCAGTACTTC
16	TRBV5-1	TRBD1	TRBJ1-4	once	CASSLALRTGREKLFF	TGCGCCAGCAGCTTGGCCCTAAGGACAGGTCGAGAAAAACTGTTTTTT
16	TRBV28	NA	TRBJ2-1	NA	CASSWSGHDYYNEQFF	TGTGCCAGCAGTTGGTCTGGACACGATTACTACAATGAGCAGTTCTTC
13	TRBV29-1	NA	TRBJ2-3	NA	CSVPFQGTDTQYF	TGCAGCGTACCGTTCCAGGGAACAGATACGCAGTATTTT
13	TRBV7-8	NA	TRBJ2-7	NA	CASSLSQSYEQYF	TGTGCCAGCAGCTTATCCCAGTCTTACGAGCAGTACTTC
13	TRBV29-1	NA	TRBJ1-2	NA	CSGDTKGDYGYTF	TGCAGCGGTGACACTAAAGGGGACTATGGCTACACCTTC
14	TRBV19	NA	TRBJ1-3	NA	CASSTGLTGNTIYF	TGTGCCAGTAGTACAGGCTTAACTGGAAACACCATATATTTT
13	TRBV7-6	NA	TRBJ1-6	NA	CASSLGGGSPLHF	TGTGCCAGCAGCTTAGGGGGCGGTTCACCCCTCCACTTT
15	TRBV27	NA	TRBJ2-7	once	CASSLDSPFYYEQYF	TGTGCCAGCAGTTTAGACAGTCCCTTTTACTACGAGCAGTACTTC
14	TRBV9	TRBD2	TRBJ2-5	NA	CASSAGLAEETQYF	TGTGCCAGCAGCGCGGGACTAGCGGAAGAGACCCAGTACTTC
16	TRBV13	TRBD2	TRBJ2-2	NA	CASSLVLAGSTGELFF	TGTGCCAGCAGCTTAGTACTAGCGGGAAGCACCGGGGAGCTGTTTTTT
13	TRBV6-2/TRBV6-3	NA	TRBJ1-2	NA	CASSLQGTYGYTF	TGTGCCAGCAGTTTACAGGGAACCTATGGCTACACCTTC
13	TRBV5-1	NA	TRBJ2-7	few	CASSLGQNYEQYF	TGCGCCAGCAGCTTGGGACAGAACTACGAGCAGTACTTC
13	TRBV30	TRBD1	TRBJ1-4	NA	CAWSGQLNEKLFF	TGTGCCTGGTCGGGACAGCTAAATGAAAAACTGTTTTTT
19	TRBV28	NA	TRBJ1-5	NA	CASSLVPGKDPSGNQPQHF	TGTGCCAGCAGTTTAGTGCCGGGGAAGGACCCCTCTGGCAATCAGCCCCAGCATTTT
14	TRBV19	TRBD1	TRBJ2-7	few	CASSPTGGINEQYF	TGTGCCAGTAGCCCGACAGGGGGCATCAACGAGCAGTACTTC